Only one count was recorded for the clone carrying this T cell receptor beta chain. The antigen is unknown. The data belong to a study of cytomegalovirus exposure and HLA in healthy donors. Study-wide background: The approximately 120 validation repertoires used the same platform as the 650 to 750 first-cohort repertoires, a later analysis reported.

Repertoires were generated with immunoSEQ multiplex PCR, while TCRdb's copy carries only in-frame clones and drops some. Of 100,000 to 120,000 clones in the sample, approximately 89% were seen once. V was cut by 5 bases and J by 6 bases, with 10 bases left in between. The germline gives CDR1 SGHAT, CDR2 FQNNGV. The CDR3 contains 13 residues. Whole-study findings and limits: It was confirmed in vitro that a few of the CMV-associated chains were specific for CMV antigens. Most observed TCR sequences were rare, whereas some public TCRs were detected in many donors.

The study drew the donors from its approximately 110-subject validation cohort, separate from the roughly 700-subject first cohort. The source material was PBMCs. The receptor comes from a woman aged 18-29 years in good health and CMV-seronegative. J is TRBJ2-2 and V is TRBV11-2, with D tentatively TRBD1 (5 bases). The CDR3 loop reads CASSLQVSGELFF. As DNA, the CDR3 is TGTGCCAGCAGCCTACAGGTGTCCGGGGAGCTGTTTTTT.